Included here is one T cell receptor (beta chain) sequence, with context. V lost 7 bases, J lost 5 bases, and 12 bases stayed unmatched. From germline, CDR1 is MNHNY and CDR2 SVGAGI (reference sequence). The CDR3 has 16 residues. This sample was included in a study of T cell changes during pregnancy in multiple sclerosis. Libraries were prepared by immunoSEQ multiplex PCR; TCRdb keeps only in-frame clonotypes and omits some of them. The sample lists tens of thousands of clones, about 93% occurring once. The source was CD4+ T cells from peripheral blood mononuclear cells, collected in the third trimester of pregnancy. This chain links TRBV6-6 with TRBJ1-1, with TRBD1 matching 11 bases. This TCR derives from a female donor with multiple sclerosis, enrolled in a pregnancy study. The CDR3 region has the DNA TGTGCCAGCAATCCACGGACAGGGGGCAAAGGAACTGAAGCTTTCTTT. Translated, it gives CASNPRTGGKGTEAFF.